The text below deals with one T cell receptor (beta chain). Its antigen is still unknown. The CDR3 is 15 amino acids. The V segment lost 5 bases and the J segment 4 bases; nucleotides outside the gene matches: 8. Germline V gene lookup returns CDR1 SQVTM and CDR2 ANQGSEA. The data derive from a study of blood T cells in healthy people across ages. Study-wide points: The CMV status of each donor remained undetermined, and this could have confounded shifts in expanded clonotypes.

Primers used in a second PCR of about 6 to 11 cycles were a sample-barcoded 5' primer and a J-beta primer mix. Every cDNA molecule carried a tag from a template-switch adaptor bearing 12 random nucleotides. Every sample gave at least 3 million paired-end reads containing CDR3. Each CDR3 protein gets one entry after TCRdb re-called the 5' RACE reads with MiXCR. The table has over 600,000 distinct CDR3 sequences, 46% seen once; the top ten hold over 15%. This sequence originates from a man older than 75 in good health. The sequenced material came from blood. V and J are TRBV29-1 and TRBJ2-3, with 11 bases lining up with TRBD2. CDR3 DNA sequence: TGCAGCGTTCGAGGTAGCGGGGGGGGACCAGATACGCAGTATTTT. This codes for CSVRGSGGGPDTQYF.